A single sample is the source of the 29 T cell receptor beta chains below, sequenced in a study of blood T cell repertoires in COVID-19 (dated by TCRdb to about 2020). To prepare the library, the immunoSEQ multiplex PCR assay was applied. Here the immuneACCESS table is served through TCRdb, limited to in-frame sequences with V and J called. Missing clones are a known gap in these copies; in checked studies unresolved V genes cover under half, and the rest lacks a known reason. In all, the sample holds 200,000 to 250,000 clones, and about 85% of those were seen once. Jointly, the top ten make up approximately 10% of the sample. The material sequenced was peripheral blood. These TCRs come from a woman in her forties or fifties with COVID-19, enrolled during active disease.

This clone appeared a single time. CDR3 sequence reads: CASSVGPRTAPHGYTF. CDR3 sequence (DNA): TGTGCCAGCAGCGTAGGCCCTCGGACAGCCCCCCATGGCTACACCTTC. The rearrangement joins TRBV9 to TRBJ1-2, with D possibly TRBD1 on 6 matching bases. Trimming shortened V by 0 bases and J by 6 bases, and 18 bases separated the two germline ends. Germline V gene data show CDR1 as SGDLS and CDR2 as YYNGEE. The CDR3 has 16 residues.

This clone was observed once. CDR3 coding DNA: TGTGCCAGCGGTCTTTCAGGGGTCTCGCGGTCACCCCTCCACTTT. Its translation: CASGLSGVSRSPLHF. V usage is TRBV7-9 and J usage is TRBJ1-6, with D possibly TRBD1 on 6 matching bases. Between the trimmed V and J ends, which lost 8 bases and 10 bases, there was a span of 21 bases. Per the germline V gene, CDR1 is SEHNR and CDR2 is FQNEAQ (reference sequence). The CDR3 runs to 15 residues.

The V gene is TRBV6-6, the J gene TRBJ1-5; a weak D match, TRBD1 (5 bases). V dropped 9 bases and J dropped 0 bases, with 15 bases sitting between them. The CDR3 extends over 15 amino acids. Germline-derived CDR1 and CDR2 are MNHNY and SVGAGI (reference sequence). DNA of the CDR3: TGTGCCAGTCAGGACATGCTCCTTAGCAATCAGCCCCAGCATTTT. Its protein is CASQDMLLSNQPQHF.

This chain links TRBV4-1 with TRBJ1-1; no clear D gene. Germline CDR1 MGHRA, CDR2 YSYEKL. Trimming left V 0 bases short and J 1 base short, with 15 bases between. The CDR3 length is 17 residues. DNA of the CDR3: TGCGCCAGCAGCCAAGAAATATCCCAACAGACGAACACTGAAGCTTTCTTT. Translation: CASSQEISQQTNTEAFF.

This chain links TRBV30 with TRBJ2-3; TRBD2 matches at 10 bases. Per the germline V gene, CDR1 is GTSNPN and CDR2 is SVGIG (reference sequence). This CDR3 is 15 amino acids long. V lost 3 bases, J lost 5 bases, and 8 bases stayed unmatched. The CDR3 loop reads CAWRRAGGQIDTQYF. The CDR3 nucleotides are TGTGCCTGGAGACGAGCGGGGGGGCAAATAGATACGCAGTATTTT.

The V call is TRBV4-3, the J call TRBJ2-3; D ambiguous. The germline V and J ends were trimmed by 4 bases and 7 bases, with 6 bases remaining between them. This CDR3 contains 11 residues. Per germline, CDR1 LGHNA and CDR2 YSLEER. CDR3 amino acids: CASSLENTQYF. The CDR3 bases are TGCGCCAGCAGCCTGGAGAATACGCAGTATTTT.

With regard to this clone: This sample includes further DNA sequences coding for the same CDR3. The chain carries TRBV5-1 and TRBJ2-3; D uncertain. The V end was cut by 4 bases, the J end by 0 bases, with 3 bases between. The CDR3 spans 12 residues. Germline assignment: CDR1 SGHRS and CDR2 YFSETQ. CDR3 sequence reads: CASSPSTDTQYF. The DNA of the CDR3 is TGCGCCAGCAGCCCGAGCACAGATACGCAGTATTTT.

DNA of the CDR3: TGTGCCTGGAGCGAGGGGTTACAGGGGTCACCCCTCCACTTT. Translated, it gives CAWSEGLQGSPLHF. The chain is built from TRBV30 and TRBJ1-6; 7 bases agree with TRBD1. Unmatched junction bases numbered 9, after V lost 3 bases and J lost 10 bases. This CDR3 is built from 14 residues. Germline CDR1 GTSNPN, CDR2 SVGIG (reference sequence).

There are a few counts of this clone. V and J are TRBV19 and TRBJ1-1; TRBD1 agrees at 9 bases. The CDR3 totals 16 residues. The trim removed 5 bases at V and 0 bases at J, leaving 7 bases unmatched. Germline V gene data show CDR1 as LNHDA and CDR2 as SQIVND (reference sequence). The CDR3 region is CASSGRTGAMNTEAFF. The DNA for the CDR3 is TGTGCCAGTAGTGGTCGGACAGGGGCAATGAACACTGAAGCTTTCTTT.

This clone was counted a few times. The rearrangement links TRBV30 to TRBJ1-5, with TRBD1 identical over 8 bases. This CDR3 contains 13 residues. Germline trimming cut 2 bases from V and 8 bases from J; bases unmatched to any gene: 5. Germline values: CDR1 GTSNPN, CDR2 SVGIG (reference sequence). CDR3 DNA: TGTGCCTGGAGTAGAACAGGGGGAGAGCCCCAGCATTTT. It encodes CAWSRTGGEPQHF.

The V call is TRBV30, the J call TRBJ1-2; 8 bases fit TRBD1. J gave up 8 bases and V 3 bases, and 8 bases lay outside the gene matches. The CDR3 runs to 13 residues. Germline-derived CDR1 and CDR2 are GTSNPN and SVGIG (reference sequence). The CDR3 DNA is TGTGCCTGGAGCTCCAGGGGGCTCCGGGGCTACACCTTC. It is translated as CAWSSRGLRGYTF.

CDR3 loop: CSASLRGRGREQFF. The CDR3 DNA reads TGCAGCGCCAGTCTTAGGGGAAGGGGCCGCGAGCAGTTCTTC. This chain uses TRBV29-1 with TRBJ2-1, with D possibly matching TRBD1 (5 bases). V dropped 7 bases and J dropped 10 bases, with 23 bases sitting between them. Per germline, CDR1 SQVTM and CDR2 ANQGSEA. The CDR3 sequence is 14 residues long.

As DNA, the CDR3 is TGTGCCTGGAGTGTAGGGGGAAGCTACGGCTATGGCTACACCTTC. Amino acids: CAWSVGGSYGYGYTF. The chain recombines TRBV30 with TRBJ1-2, with D possibly being TRBD1 (6 bases). Trimming removed 0 bases at V and 4 bases at J, with 15 bases between. CDR1 and CDR2 (germline): GTSNPN, SVGIG (reference sequence). CDR3 length: 15 amino acids.

Comments on this clone: Other DNA sequences from this sample encode an identical CDR3 as well. The chain recombines TRBV6-6 with TRBJ2-1; D is ambiguous. The CDR3 consists of 12 residues. V lost 3 bases and J 6 bases, leaving 6 bases between the germline ends. CDR1 and CDR2 from the germline V gene are MNHNY and SVGAGI (reference sequence). Here the CDR3 DNA reads TGTGCCAGCAGTTATCTCCTCAATGAGCAGTTCTTC. Encoded protein: CASSYLLNEQFF.

CDR3 residues: CASSLDPPTSGGGGQYF. The CDR3 bases are TGTGCCAGCAGCTTAGACCCCCCGACTAGCGGGGGTGGGGGGCAGTATTTT. The V gene is TRBV7-2, the J gene TRBJ2-3; 12 bases fit TRBD2. The CDR3 runs to 17 residues. Germline loops: CDR1 SGHTA, CDR2 FQGNSA. With 1 base clipped from V and 11 bases from J, the junction kept 13 bases outside the gene matches.

In regard to this clone: This sample includes further DNA sequences coding for the same CDR3. The J gene is TRBJ1-1, the V gene TRBV11-2, with 9 positions matching TRBD1. The J segment lost 5 bases and the V segment lost 3 bases, leaving 4 bases of the junction unmatched. CDR1 is SGHAT, CDR2 FQNNGV, per germline. The CDR3 runs 14 residues. The CDR3 protein is CASSLGTGITEAFF. In DNA form, the CDR3 reads TGTGCCAGCAGCTTGGGGACAGGGATAACTGAAGCTTTCTTT.

This clone was observed once. CDR3 nucleotides: TGTGCCAGCAGCTTATGGGCGGGCGCCTACGAGCAGTACTTC. Its protein is CASSLWAGAYEQYF. The rearrangement uses TRBV7-3 and TRBJ2-7; D is perhaps TRBD2 (5 bases). V was shortened by 2 bases and J by 2 bases, with 10 bases between the two germline ends. The CDR3 length is 14 residues. The germline V gene has CDR1 SGHTA and CDR2 FQGTGA. Complete variable domain (other parts from reference TRBV7-3 and TRBJ2-7): GAGVSQTPSNKVTEKGKYVELRCDPISGHTALYWYRQSLGQGPEFLIYFQGTGAADDSGLPNDRFFAVRPEGSVSTLKIQRTERGDSAVYLCASSLWAGAYEQYFGPGTRLTVT.

The chain employs TRBV7-8 and TRBJ1-5; the match to TRBD1 covers 10 bases. The CDR3 is 14 amino acids. V shed 5 bases, J shed 7 bases, and the junction held 5 bases outside the gene matches. Germline V CDR1 and CDR2: SGHVS, FQNEAQ. The CDR3 DNA reads TGTGCCAGCAGCATCCGGGACAGGGGCCAGCCCCAGCATTTT. Translating it yields CASSIRDRGQPQHF.

The rearrangement links TRBV11-3 to TRBJ2-7, with D tentatively TRBD1 (6 bases). Trimming took off 5 bases at V and 1 base at J, with 9 bases between the two ends. Germline CDR1 is SGHNT and CDR2 is YENEEA. The CDR3 runs to 13 residues. CDR3 residues: CASSGDNSYEQYF. The CDR3 DNA sequence: TGTGCCAGCAGCGGGGACAATTCCTACGAGCAGTACTTC.

This clone was observed a handful of times. The chain carries TRBV4-2 and TRBJ2-1, with 7 bases lining up with TRBD1. This CDR3 region has 19 residues. The germline CDR1 and CDR2 sequences are LGHNA and YNFKEQ. V shed 4 bases and J 4 bases; nucleotides not matched to a gene: 19. The chain's CDR3 is CASSPGRRQGRTEYNEQFF. For the CDR3, the DNA is TGTGCCAGCAGCCCCGGCCGCCGACAGGGACGTACAGAGTACAATGAGCAGTTCTTC.

The DNA for the CDR3 is TGTGCCAGTAGTATTACAGGCACTAGCACAGATACGCAGTATTTT. Translating gives CASSITGTSTDTQYF. J is TRBJ2-3 and V is TRBV19, with a possible D match to TRBD1 (5 bases). Germline loops: CDR1 LNHDA, CDR2 SQIVND (reference sequence). This CDR3 is built from 15 residues. The germline V and J ends were trimmed by 3 bases and 0 bases, with 10 bases remaining between them.

The genes are TRBV6-5 and TRBJ1-2, with no clear D. With 5 bases removed from V and 7 bases from J, the gap between germline ends came to 14 bases. The CDR3 has 13 residues. Germline-derived CDR1 and CDR2 are MNHEY and SVGAGI. The CDR3, as DNA: TGTGCCAGCAGTCCCGAGGGTAGGGCTGGCTACACCTTC. Translated, it gives CASSPEGRAGYTF.

This clone has only one observation. V gene TRBV12-5 combines with J gene TRBJ1-1; weak D call: TRBD1 (6 bases). CDR1 is LGHNT and CDR2 is FRNRAP in the germline V gene. This CDR3 is built from 12 residues. V lost 5 bases and J 8 bases, leaving 12 bases between the germline ends. This CDR3 reads CASGPGQWEAFF. The CDR3 DNA follows: TGTGCTAGTGGTCCAGGACAGTGGGAAGCTTTCTTT.

The chain recombines TRBV5-1 with TRBJ1-2; 8 bases align to TRBD1. With 4 bases clipped from V and 5 bases from J, the junction kept 4 bases outside the gene matches. Per germline, CDR1 SGHRS and CDR2 YFSETQ. This CDR3 has 13 amino acids. CDR3 coding DNA: TGCGCCAGCAGCCGTGACAGGGGTTATGGCTACACCTTC. Amino acids: CASSRDRGYGYTF. The complete variable domain, with remaining parts taken from reference TRBV5-1 and TRBJ1-2, reads KAGVTQTPRYLIKTRGQQVTLSCSPISGHRSVSWYQQTPGQGLQFLFEYFSETQRNKGNFPGRFSGRQFSNSRSEMNVSTLELGDSALYLCASSRDRGYGYTFGSGTRLTVV.

Points on this clone: Sequence at one end of the junction differs from germline and may be a read error. The chain carries TRBV19 and TRBJ1-1; tentatively, D is TRBD1 (5 bases). The CDR3 is made up of 13 amino acids. Germline CDR1 LNHDA, CDR2 SQIVND (reference sequence). This CDR3 reads CASSPSGNAEAFF. The CDR3 DNA is TGTGCCAGTAGTCCGTCAGGGAACGCTGAAGCTTTCTTT.

V gene TRBV18 combines with J gene TRBJ2-1; possibly TRBD2 for D (6 bases). Looked up from germline, CDR1 is KGHSH and CDR2 is LQKENI. Trimming removed 6 bases at V and 8 bases at J, with 8 bases between. CDR3 length: 11 residues. CDR3 sequence: CASSAGHEQFF. The DNA of the CDR3 is TGTGCCAGCTCCGCGGGACATGAGCAGTTCTTC.

The gene calls are TRBV27 and TRBJ2-1, with TRBD1 identical over 7 bases. CDR1 is MNHEY and CDR2 is SMNVEV in the germline V gene (reference sequence). This CDR3 has 13 amino acids. The junction had 5 bases not matched to a gene; V was cut back by 6 bases and J by 6 bases. The CDR3 bases are TGTGCCAGCAGCTCGACAGGGCGCAATGAGCAGTTCTTC. This gives the protein CASSSTGRNEQFF.

The chain joins TRBV6-6 to TRBJ2-1; 8 bases map to TRBD1. With V trimmed by 6 bases and J by 9 bases, 16 bases remained unmatched. Germline CDR1 reads MNHNY; CDR2 reads SVGAGI (reference sequence). The CDR3 contains 16 residues. Here the CDR3 DNA reads TGTGCCAGCAGCGGAGACAGGGGAACGAGGATGGTTGAGCAGTTCTTC. Translating it yields CASSGDRGTRMVEQFF.

The chain employs TRBV27 and TRBJ2-1; 13 bases are a match to TRBD2. CDR1 is MNHEY, CDR2 SMNVEV, per germline (reference sequence). The ends lost 4 bases at V and 8 bases at J; junction bases unmatched: 8. The CDR3 covers 16 residues. In DNA form, the CDR3 reads TGTGCCAGCAGTTCCCTGACTAGCGGGGGGTTCGATGAGCAGTTCTTC. Protein: CASSSLTSGGFDEQFF.